Listed below are T cell receptor beta chains from one sample, sequenced in a study of shared clonotypes between healthy human individuals. Generated by immunoSEQ multiplex PCR, the TCRdb table keeps only in-frame clones and is missing some. The table records some 2,000,000 clones, roughly 95% of them present only once. The sequenced material came from naive CD8+ T cells sorted from blood. Receptor source: a man aged 18 to 35 in good health. CDR3s include the opening cysteine and the closing phenylalanine or tryptophan. The order of the fields is J gene, V gene, D gene, clone size, CDR3 DNA, CDR3 protein. The D gene is left open where the match is weak. Expanded clones are given a class, and other clones once, few, many or no size at all.

j_gene: TRBJ1-2
v_gene: TRBV15
d_gene: .
abundance: .
CDR3nt: TGTGCCACCAGCAGAGATCGGCATGGAGACTATGGCTACACCTTC
CDR3aa: CATSRDRHGDYGYTF

j_gene: TRBJ1-1
v_gene: TRBV11-2
d_gene: .
abundance: .
CDR3nt: TGTGCCAGCAGCTTAGATTTAGGCGTTGAAGCTTTCTTT
CDR3aa: CASSLDLGVEAFF

j_gene: TRBJ2-3
v_gene: TRBV2
d_gene: TRBD2
abundance: .
CDR3nt: TGTGCCAGCAGTGAGCTTAGCGGGGACGGCACAGATACGCAGTATTTT
CDR3aa: CASSELSGDGTDTQYF

j_gene: TRBJ2-7
v_gene: TRBV23-1
d_gene: .
abundance: once
CDR3nt: TGCGCCAGCAGTCACTCCTACGAGCAGTACTTC
CDR3aa: CASSHSYEQYF

j_gene: TRBJ2-7
v_gene: TRBV19
d_gene: .
abundance: .
CDR3nt: TGTGCCAGTAGTGTGACAGATTTCTACGAGCAGTACTTC
CDR3aa: CASSVTDFYEQYF

j_gene: TRBJ2-1
v_gene: TRBV4-3
d_gene: TRBD1
abundance: .
CDR3nt: TGCGCCAGCAGCCAGGACGTAACCCTAGGGGGCCGGCAGTTCTTC
CDR3aa: CASSQDVTLGGRQFF

j_gene: TRBJ1-2
v_gene: TRBV7-2
d_gene: .
abundance: .
CDR3nt: TGTGCCAGCAGCTTTCTCACAGGGAATGGCTACACCTTC
CDR3aa: CASSFLTGNGYTF

j_gene: TRBJ2-7
v_gene: TRBV28
d_gene: TRBD1
abundance: .
CDR3nt: TGTGCCAGCAGTTGGACAGGGGACGCGACCTACGAGCAGTACTTC
CDR3aa: CASSWTGDATYEQYF

j_gene: TRBJ2-2
v_gene: TRBV11-2
d_gene: .
abundance: .
CDR3nt: TGTGCCAGCAGCCCATGGGGAGGCTCGAACACCGGGGAGCTGTTTTTT
CDR3aa: CASSPWGGSNTGELFF

j_gene: TRBJ2-7
v_gene: TRBV5-1
d_gene: TRBD2
abundance: once
CDR3nt: TGCGCCAGCAGCCCGGCTAGCGGGGGGACATACGAGCAGTACTTC
CDR3aa: CASSPASGGTYEQYF